These 5 T cell receptor beta chains were all obtained from the same sample, sequenced in a study of radiotherapy plus CTLA-4 blockade in lung cancer (dated by TCRdb to 2016 to 2019). Receptors were amplified or captured by the immunoSEQ multiplex PCR assay. The source is immuneACCESS, and TCRdb retained only in-frame sequences with V and J called. Part of the clones is not carried over; for the studies checked, unresolved V genes explain less than half of this, and the remainder is unexplained. Recorded for this sample are about 97,000 clones; about four fifths of them occurred a single time. The ten largest make up around 2.8% of the sample. Sequences were derived from peripheral blood, sampled from a patient treated with radiotherapy plus ipilimumab. Source of these receptors: a human donor with non-small cell lung cancer who had a partial response to radiotherapy plus ipilimumab. Some clones in this sample may be carry-over from other donors' samples.

The chain has TRBV12-5 and TRBJ2-2, with 9 bases identical to TRBD1. The CDR3 is 15 residues long. Per the germline V gene, CDR1 is LGHNT and CDR2 is FRNRAP. V gave up 5 bases and J gave up 3 bases; unmatched junction bases: 4. The CDR3, as DNA: TGTGCTAGTGGTACGGGACAGGGAGACACCGGGGAGCTGTTTTTT. Protein: CASGTGQGDTGELFF.

The genes are TRBV7-8 and TRBJ2-5; TRBD1 agrees at 9 bases. CDR1 is SGHVS and CDR2 is FQNEAQ in the germline V gene. The junction had 9 bases not matched to a gene; V was cut back by 5 bases and J by 5 bases. The CDR3 totals 15 residues. CDR3 nucleotides: TGTGCCAGCAGCCCAAGGACAGGGGCCATGGAGACCCAGTACTTC. Amino acid sequence: CASSPRTGAMETQYF.

The chain employs TRBV19 and TRBJ1-2; possibly TRBD1 for D (6 bases). This CDR3 is 18 amino acids long. Germline values: CDR1 LNHDA, CDR2 SQIVND (reference sequence). V lost 3 bases and J 3 bases, leaving 23 bases between the germline ends. The CDR3 spells CASSIPPNLRKGDYGYTF. CDR3 bases: TGTGCCAGTAGTATCCCGCCCAACCTGAGGAAGGGGGACTATGGCTACACCTTC.

The V gene is TRBV11-2, the J gene TRBJ2-7; 9 bases line up with TRBD2. The CDR3 consists of 15 residues. Germline CDR1 is SGHAT and CDR2 is FQNNGV. V shed 5 bases and J 4 bases; nucleotides not matched to a gene: 9. The CDR3 sequence: CASSLGGLAGYEQYF. CDR3 DNA sequence: TGTGCCAGCAGCCTAGGGGGACTAGCTGGTTACGAGCAGTACTTC.

The V and J genes are TRBV11-3 and TRBJ2-2; maybe TRBD2 (5 bases). The germline CDR1 and CDR2 sequences are SGHNT and YENEEA. This CDR3 comprises 14 residues. Trimming left V 1 base short and J 4 bases short, with 7 bases between. Written as DNA, the CDR3 is TGTGCCAGCAGCTTAGCGGGGAGCACCGGGGAGCTGTTTTTT. This sequence encodes CASSLAGSTGELFF.